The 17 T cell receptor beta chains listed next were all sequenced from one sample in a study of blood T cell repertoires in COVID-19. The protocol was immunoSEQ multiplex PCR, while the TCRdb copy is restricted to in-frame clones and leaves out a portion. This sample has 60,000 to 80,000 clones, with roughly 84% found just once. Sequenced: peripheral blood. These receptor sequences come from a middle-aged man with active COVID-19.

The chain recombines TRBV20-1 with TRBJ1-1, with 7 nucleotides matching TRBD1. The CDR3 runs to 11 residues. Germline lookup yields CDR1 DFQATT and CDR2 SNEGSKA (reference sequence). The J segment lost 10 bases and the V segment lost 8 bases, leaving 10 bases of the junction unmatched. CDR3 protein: CSIGQDRGAFF. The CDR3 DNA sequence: TGCAGTATTGGACAGGACCGAGGAGCTTTCTTT.

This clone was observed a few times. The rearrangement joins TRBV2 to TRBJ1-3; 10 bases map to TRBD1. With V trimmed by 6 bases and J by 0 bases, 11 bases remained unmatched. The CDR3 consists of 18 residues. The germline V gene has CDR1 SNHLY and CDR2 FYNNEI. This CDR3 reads CASRGPGTGVLSGNTIYF. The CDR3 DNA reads TGTGCCAGCAGGGGGCCTGGGACAGGGGTCCTCTCTGGAAACACCATATATTTT. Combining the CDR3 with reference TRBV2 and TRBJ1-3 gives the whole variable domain EPEVTQTPSHQVTQMGQEVILRCVPISNHLYFYWYRQILGQKVEFLVSFYNNEISEKSEIFDDQFSVERPDGSNFTLKIRSTKLEDSAMYFCASRGPGTGVLSGNTIYFGEGSWLTVV.

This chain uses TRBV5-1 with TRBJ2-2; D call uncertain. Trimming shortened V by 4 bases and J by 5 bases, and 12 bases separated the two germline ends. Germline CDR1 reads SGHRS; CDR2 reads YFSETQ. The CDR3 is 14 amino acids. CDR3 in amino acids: CASSLSSQTGELFF. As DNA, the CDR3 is TGCGCCAGCAGCCTGTCTTCCCAGACCGGGGAGCTGTTTTTT.

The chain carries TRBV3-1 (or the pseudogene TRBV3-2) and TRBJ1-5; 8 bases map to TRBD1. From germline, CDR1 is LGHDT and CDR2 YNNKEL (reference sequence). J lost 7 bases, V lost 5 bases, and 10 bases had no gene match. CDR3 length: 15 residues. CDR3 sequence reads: CASSAGQGLYQPQHF. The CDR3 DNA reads TGTGCCAGCAGCGCTGGACAGGGTCTCTACCAGCCCCAGCATTTT.

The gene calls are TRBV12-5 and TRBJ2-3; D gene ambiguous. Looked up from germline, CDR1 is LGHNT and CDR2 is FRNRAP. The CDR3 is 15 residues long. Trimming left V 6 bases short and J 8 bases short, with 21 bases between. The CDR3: CASGPAESWFGTQYF. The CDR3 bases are TGTGCTAGTGGCCCCGCGGAGTCTTGGTTTGGTACGCAGTATTTT.

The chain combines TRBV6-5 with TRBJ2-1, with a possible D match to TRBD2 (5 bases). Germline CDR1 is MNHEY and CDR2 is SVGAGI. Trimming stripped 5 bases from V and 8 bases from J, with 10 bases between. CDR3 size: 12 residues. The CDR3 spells CASSTGFDEQFF. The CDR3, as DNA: TGTGCCAGCAGTACGGGATTCGATGAGCAGTTCTTC.

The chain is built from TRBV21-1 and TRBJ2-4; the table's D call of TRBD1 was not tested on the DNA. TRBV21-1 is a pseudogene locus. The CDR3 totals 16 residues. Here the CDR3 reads CASSKEPGQGRDIQYF. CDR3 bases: TGTGCCAGCAGCAAAGAACCGGGACAGGGGCGGGACATTCAGTACTTC.

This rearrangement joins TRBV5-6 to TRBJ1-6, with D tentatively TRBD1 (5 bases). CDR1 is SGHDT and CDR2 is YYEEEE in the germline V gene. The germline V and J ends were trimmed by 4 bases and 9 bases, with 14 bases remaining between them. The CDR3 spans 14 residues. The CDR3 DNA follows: TGTGCCAGCAGCCTCCAGGGTTACGGTTCACCCCTCCACTTT. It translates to CASSLQGYGSPLHF.

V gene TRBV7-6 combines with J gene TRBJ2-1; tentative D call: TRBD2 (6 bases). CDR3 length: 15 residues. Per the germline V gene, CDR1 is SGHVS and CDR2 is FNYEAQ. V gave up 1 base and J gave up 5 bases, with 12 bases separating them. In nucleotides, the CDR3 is TGTGCCAGCAGCTTAGGCCGGGGGAGCAACAATGAGCAGTTCTTC. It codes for CASSLGRGSNNEQFF.

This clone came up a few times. Written as DNA, the CDR3 is TGTGCCAGCATGCAGACTAGCACAGATACGCAGTATTTT. Amino acids: CASMQTSTDTQYF. The V and J genes are TRBV2 and TRBJ2-3; D unresolved. The CDR3 runs 13 residues. Trimming cost V 7 bases and J 0 bases, with 8 bases left between them. Germline V gives CDR1 SNHLY, CDR2 FYNNEI. Variable domain in full (rest from reference TRBV2 and TRBJ2-3): EPEVTQTPSHQVTQMGQEVILRCVPISNHLYFYWYRQILGQKVEFLVSFYNNEISEKSEIFDDQFSVERPDGSNFTLKIRSTKLEDSAMYFCASMQTSTDTQYFGPGTRLTVL.

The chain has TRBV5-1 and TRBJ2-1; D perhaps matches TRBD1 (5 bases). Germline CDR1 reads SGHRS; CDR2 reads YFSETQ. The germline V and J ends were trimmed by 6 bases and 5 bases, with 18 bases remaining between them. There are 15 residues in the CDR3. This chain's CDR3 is CASTIGAGFHNEQFF. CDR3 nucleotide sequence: TGCGCCAGCACCATTGGGGCAGGGTTTCACAATGAGCAGTTCTTC.

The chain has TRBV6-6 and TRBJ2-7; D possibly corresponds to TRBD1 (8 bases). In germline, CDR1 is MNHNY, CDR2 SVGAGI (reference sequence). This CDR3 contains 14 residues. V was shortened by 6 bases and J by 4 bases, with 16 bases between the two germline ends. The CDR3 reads CASSLQGGRYEQYF. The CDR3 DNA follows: TGTGCCAGCAGCCTACAGGGGGGGAGGTACGAGCAGTACTTC.

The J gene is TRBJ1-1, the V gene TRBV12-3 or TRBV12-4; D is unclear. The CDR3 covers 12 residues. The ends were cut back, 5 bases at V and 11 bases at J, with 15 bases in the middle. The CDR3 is CASSTAGIEAFF. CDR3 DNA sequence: TGTGCCAGCAGTACGGCCGGGATTGAGGCTTTCTTT.

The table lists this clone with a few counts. CDR3 coding DNA: TGTGCCAGCAGCCAAGATGAGACAGGGATCTATGAGCAGTTCTTC. This gives the protein CASSQDETGIYEQFF. This chain links TRBV3-1 (or the pseudogene TRBV3-2) with TRBJ2-1; 7 bases are a match to TRBD1. The CDR3 runs to 15 residues. J gave up 8 bases and V 0 bases, and 7 bases lay outside the gene matches. Germline V gene lookup returns CDR1 LGHDT and CDR2 YNNKEL (reference sequence).

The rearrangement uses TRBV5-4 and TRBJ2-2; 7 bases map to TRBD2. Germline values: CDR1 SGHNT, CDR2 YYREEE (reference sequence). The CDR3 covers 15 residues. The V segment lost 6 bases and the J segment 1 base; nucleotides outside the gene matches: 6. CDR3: CASTLTGGNTGELFF. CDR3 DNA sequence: TGTGCCAGCACTCTAACGGGGGGGAACACCGGGGAGCTGTTTTTT. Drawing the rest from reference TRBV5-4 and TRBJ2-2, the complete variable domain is ETGVTQSPTHLIKTRGQQVTLRCSSQSGHNTVSWYQQALGQGPQFIFQYYREEENGRGNFPPRFSGLQFPNYSSELNVNALELDDSALYLCASTLTGGNTGELFFGEGSRLTVL.

CDR3 protein: CASSLGLRGHTDTQYF. The CDR3 DNA follows: TGTGCCAGCAGCTTAGGGTTGCGGGGCCACACAGATACGCAGTATTTT. The rearrangement links TRBV7-2 to TRBJ2-3, with a tentative D call TRBD2 (6 bases). The CDR3 loop spans 16 amino acids. The germline V gene encodes CDR1 SGHTA and CDR2 FQGNSA. V gave up 1 base and J gave up 2 bases, with 13 bases separating them.

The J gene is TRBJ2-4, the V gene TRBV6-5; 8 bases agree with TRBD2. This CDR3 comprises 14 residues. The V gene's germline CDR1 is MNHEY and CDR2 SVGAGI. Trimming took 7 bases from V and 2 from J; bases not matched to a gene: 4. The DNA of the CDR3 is TGTGCCAGCACCCGGGGGGGTCCCAAAAACATTCAGTACTTC. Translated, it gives CASTRGGPKNIQYF.